A selection of T cell receptor beta chains follows, all from one sample in a study of monozygotic twins with inflammatory bowel disease. TCRdb reprocessed the 5' RACE reads and keeps a single row for each CDR3 protein, giving no DNA. This repertoire includes more than 300,000 distinct CDR3 sequences. Sequencing input: blood. The receptors here all came from a human donor with ulcerative colitis or Crohn's disease, or a healthy co-twin of an affected twin (not recorded which). Each CDR3 is given with its conserved first and last residue.

j_gene: TRBJ2-7; v_gene: TRBV7-6; CDR3aa: CASSLGPAAGSTYEQYF
j_gene: TRBJ2-1; v_gene: TRBV11-1; CDR3aa: CASSLIISGNEQFF
j_gene: TRBJ1-1; v_gene: TRBV12-2; CDR3aa: CASRLEQGSDEAFF
j_gene: TRBJ2-5; v_gene: TRBV28; CDR3aa: CASTRRLAVETQYF
j_gene: TRBJ2-7; v_gene: TRBV5-1; CDR3aa: CASSLSRGPYEQYF
j_gene: TRBJ2-7; v_gene: TRBV7-9; CDR3aa: CASSPAGTGNEQYF
j_gene: TRBJ2-3; v_gene: TRBV27; CDR3aa: CASSLFPTDTQYF
j_gene: TRBJ1-4; v_gene: TRBV29-1; CDR3aa: CSVEDLDTEKLFF
j_gene: TRBJ1-5; v_gene: TRBV7-2; CDR3aa: CASSWAGGSNQPQHF
j_gene: TRBJ2-7; v_gene: TRBV6-5; CDR3aa: CASSYGAGGASYEQYF
j_gene: TRBJ2-1; v_gene: TRBV6-2/TRBV6-3; CDR3aa: CASSYQRGLQTHNEQFF
j_gene: TRBJ1-5; v_gene: TRBV20-1; CDR3aa: CSAHHAGVEMNSNQPQHF